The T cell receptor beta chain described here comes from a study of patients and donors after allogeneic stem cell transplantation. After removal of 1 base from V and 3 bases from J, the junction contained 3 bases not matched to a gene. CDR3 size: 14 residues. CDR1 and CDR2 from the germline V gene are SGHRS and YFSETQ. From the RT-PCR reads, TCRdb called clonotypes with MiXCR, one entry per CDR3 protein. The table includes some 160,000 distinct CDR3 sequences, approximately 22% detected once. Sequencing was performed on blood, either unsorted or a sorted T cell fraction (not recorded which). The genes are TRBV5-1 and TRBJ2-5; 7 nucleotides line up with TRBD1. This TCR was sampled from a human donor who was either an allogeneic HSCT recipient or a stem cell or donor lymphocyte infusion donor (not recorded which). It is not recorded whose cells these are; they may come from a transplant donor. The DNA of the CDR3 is TGCGCCAGCAGCTTGACAGGGGTTAAAGAGACCCAGTACTTC. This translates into CASSLTGVKETQYF.